This T cell receptor beta chain is from a study of blood T cell repertoires in COVID-19. As for the study in general: Acute and convalescent COVID-19 specimens originated in the United States, Italy and Spain. T cells, B-cell-depleted T cells, or PBMCs supplied cDNA or gDNA.

Per the original data handling: For nucleated cells, counts were estimated from reference gene primer amplification. Sequenced by immunoSEQ multiplex PCR; TCRdb stores in-frame clones only, minus some. V and J calls and clone size come straight from that table; D and trimming were deduced from the DNA. The data show 300,000 to 400,000 clones, 91% seen once. Germline V gene lookup returns CDR1 MGHRA and CDR2 YSYEKL. The CDR3 consists of 17 residues. V shed 3 bases and J 8 bases; nucleotides not matched to a gene: 9. What was sequenced was peripheral blood. The chain couples TRBV4-1 to TRBJ2-1; 14 bases are shared with TRBD2. The TCR was taken from a woman aged 18-29 years who had recovered from COVID-19. The CDR3 loop reads CASSHRLAGGPRDEQFF. In DNA, the CDR3 is TGCGCCAGCAGCCACCGACTAGCGGGAGGGCCTAGGGATGAGCAGTTCTTC.